Listed here are 9 T cell receptor beta chains from one sample, sequenced in a study of blood T cell repertoires in COVID-19. Using immunoSEQ multiplex PCR, the repertoire was profiled, and TCRdb retains in-frame clones only, with some absent. The table shows 85,000 to 130,000 clones, with 84% occurring only once. Material for sequencing was peripheral blood. These receptors all come from a woman aged 60 to 75 with acute or convalescent COVID-19.

This clone is classed as medium-sized (0.01 to 0.1%). The chain carries TRBV28 and TRBJ2-6; D is unresolved. This CDR3 has 15 residues. Germline CDR1 is MDHEN and CDR2 is SYDVKM. Trimming took 1 base from V and 3 from J, leaving 7 bases between them. CDR3 sequence (DNA): TGTGCCAGCAGTTTATTCTCCCTTGGGGCCAACGTCCTGACTTTC. Its protein product is CASSLFSLGANVLTF.

The chain combines TRBV19 with TRBJ2-3, with no clear D. V gave up 5 bases and J gave up 4 bases, with 7 bases separating them. Germline CDR1 reads LNHDA; CDR2 reads SQIVND (reference sequence). The CDR3 covers 12 residues. The chain's CDR3 is CASSSVPDTQYF. In DNA form, the CDR3 reads TGTGCCAGTAGTTCGGTCCCAGATACGCAGTATTTT.

This sequence joins TRBV28 and TRBJ2-7, with D tentatively TRBD2 (5 bases). CDR3 length equals 15 residues. Germline V gene sequence: CDR1 MDHEN, CDR2 SYDVKM. V was cut by 4 bases and J by 4 bases, with 17 bases left in between. The CDR3 loop reads CASSSPVGAFYEQYF. CDR3 bases: TGTGCCAGCAGTTCGCCGGTGGGAGCCTTTTACGAGCAGTACTTC. Combining the CDR3 with reference TRBV28 and TRBJ2-7 gives the whole variable domain DVKVTQSSRYLVKRTGEKVFLECVQDMDHENMFWYRQDPGLGLRLIYFSYDVKMKEKGDIPEGYSVSREKKERFSLILESASTNQTSMYLCASSSPVGAFYEQYFGPGTRLTVT.

The CDR3 DNA reads as TGTGCCAGCACCGCGACGGGGATCACAGATACGCAGTATTTT. This sequence encodes CASTATGITDTQYF. V and J are TRBV2 and TRBJ2-3; D is possibly TRBD2 (5 bases). V lost 7 bases to trimming and J lost 2 bases, with 13 bases between them. Looked up from germline, CDR1 is SNHLY and CDR2 is FYNNEI. The CDR3 length is 14 residues.

V and J are TRBV12-3 or TRBV12-4 and TRBJ1-2, with TRBD1 matching over 8 bases. Trimming took 5 bases from V and 5 from J; bases not matched to a gene: 1. The CDR3 extends over 12 amino acids. In DNA, the CDR3 is TGTGCCAGCAGTGACAGGGGATATGGCTACACCTTC. It yields the protein CASSDRGYGYTF.

The chain uses TRBV19 and TRBJ2-1; 8 bases align to TRBD2. This CDR3 comprises 16 residues. Trimming at V came to 5 bases and at J to 2 bases, leaving 8 bases not matched to a gene. Per germline, CDR1 LNHDA and CDR2 SQIVND (reference sequence). CDR3 protein: CASSPPGGGPYNEQFF. CDR3 in DNA: TGTGCCAGTAGTCCGCCCGGGGGGGGCCCCTACAATGAGCAGTTCTTC.

This clone was seen only once. The chain couples TRBV10-1 to TRBJ2-7; 7 bases agree with TRBD2. The CDR3 sequence is 15 residues long. Germline-derived CDR1 and CDR2 are WNHNN and SYGVQD (reference sequence). V trimming: 6 bases; J trimming: 3 bases; junction bases outside the gene matches: 11. The DNA of the CDR3 is TGCGCCAGCAGAAGCGGGACGTCGGATTTCTACGAGCAGTACTTC. Its translation is CASRSGTSDFYEQYF.

The chain links TRBV5-1 to TRBJ2-1; 10 bases are a match to TRBD2. CDR3 length: 15 residues. V gave up 4 bases and J gave up 9 bases; unmatched junction bases: 10. Germline V gene sequence: CDR1 SGHRS, CDR2 YFSETQ. The CDR3 bases are TGCGCCAGCAGCCGATCCGGGACTAGCGAGGGTGAGCAGTTCTTC. Amino acid sequence: CASSRSGTSEGEQFF. Using reference TRBV5-1 and TRBJ2-1 for the parts outside the CDR3, the full variable domain is KAGVTQTPRYLIKTRGQQVTLSCSPISGHRSVSWYQQTPGQGLQFLFEYFSETQRNKGNFPGRFSGRQFSNSRSEMNVSTLELGDSALYLCASSRSGTSEGEQFFGPGTRLTVL.

V and J are TRBV28 and TRBJ2-1, with D possibly being TRBD2 (5 bases). Germline CDR1 reads MDHEN; CDR2 reads SYDVKM. V was pared by 3 bases and J by 0 bases, with 9 bases between. The CDR3 runs 15 residues. The CDR3 region has the DNA TGTGCCAGCAGTTTGAGGGTTAGCTCCTACAATGAGCAGTTCTTC. Amino acid sequence: CASSLRVSSYNEQFF. Using reference TRBV28 and TRBJ2-1 for the parts outside the CDR3, the full variable domain is DVKVTQSSRYLVKRTGEKVFLECVQDMDHENMFWYRQDPGLGLRLIYFSYDVKMKEKGDIPEGYSVSREKKERFSLILESASTNQTSMYLCASSLRVSSYNEQFFGPGTRLTVL.